The rows below give T cell receptor beta chains drawn from one sample of a study of blood T cell repertoires in COVID-19. Libraries were prepared by immunoSEQ multiplex PCR; TCRdb keeps only in-frame clonotypes and omits some of them. The sample records 400,000 to 550,000 clones, 87% being singletons. Sequencing input: PBMCs or T cells enriched from blood (not recorded which). Receptor source: a woman under 30 with acute COVID-19. The CDR3 runs from the conserved cysteine through the conserved F or W. Fields, in order: clone size, D gene, J gene, V gene, CDR3 protein, CDR3 DNA. A D gene is named only where the DNA matches it firmly. The size entry is marked missing in some rows and otherwise reads once, few, many or a size class.

clone_size: -
d_call: -
j_call: TRBJ2-7
v_call: TRBV5-5
cdr3_aa: CASSSSRTYEQYF
cdr3_nt: TGTGCCAGCAGCTCGTCTAGGACCTACGAGCAGTACTTC

clone_size: -
d_call: TRBD1
j_call: TRBJ1-4
v_call: TRBV2
cdr3_aa: CASSVGTGINEKLFF
cdr3_nt: TGTGCCAGCAGTGTTGGGACAGGGATTAATGAAAAACTGTTTTTT

clone_size: -
d_call: -
j_call: TRBJ1-4
v_call: TRBV4-3
cdr3_aa: CASSRQAREKLFF
cdr3_nt: TGCGCCAGCAGCCGACAGGCCAGGGAAAAACTGTTTTTT

clone_size: -
d_call: TRBD1
j_call: TRBJ1-4
v_call: TRBV15
cdr3_aa: CATSPAGTGREKLFF
cdr3_nt: TGTGCCACCAGCCCAGCAGGGACAGGGAGGGAAAAACTGTTTTTT

clone_size: many
d_call: TRBD2
j_call: TRBJ2-7
v_call: TRBV30
cdr3_aa: CAWRAGTTFPYEQYF
cdr3_nt: TGTGCCTGGAGAGCCGGGACTACCTTCCCCTACGAGCAGTACTTC

clone_size: -
d_call: -
j_call: TRBJ2-1
v_call: TRBV19
cdr3_aa: CASSTVYEQFF
cdr3_nt: TGTGCCAGTAGTACCGTCTATGAGCAGTTCTTC

clone_size: -
d_call: TRBD1
j_call: TRBJ2-2
v_call: TRBV5-1
cdr3_aa: CASGTGTGDTGELFF
cdr3_nt: TGCGCCAGCGGAACCGGGACAGGGGACACCGGGGAGCTGTTTTTT

clone_size: -
d_call: TRBD2
j_call: TRBJ2-7
v_call: TRBV5-5
cdr3_aa: CASSKRELDYEQYF
cdr3_nt: TGTGCCAGCAGTAAGCGGGAGTTGGACTACGAGCAGTACTTC

clone_size: -
d_call: -
j_call: TRBJ1-1
v_call: TRBV10-3
cdr3_aa: CATSQPPNTEAFF
cdr3_nt: TGTGCCACCTCACAGCCCCCTAACACTGAAGCTTTCTTT

clone_size: -
d_call: -
j_call: TRBJ1-1
v_call: TRBV9
cdr3_aa: CASSADSTLNTEAFF
cdr3_nt: TGTGCCAGCAGCGCCGACAGCACACTAAACACTGAAGCTTTCTTT

clone_size: -
d_call: -
j_call: TRBJ2-1
v_call: TRBV11-2
cdr3_aa: CASSPTPGEQFF
cdr3_nt: TGTGCCAGCAGCCCTACACCGGGGGAGCAGTTCTTC

clone_size: -
d_call: TRBD1
j_call: TRBJ1-5
v_call: TRBV2
cdr3_aa: CASRDRGIYQPQHF
cdr3_nt: TGTGCCAGCAGGGACAGGGGGATCTATCAGCCCCAGCATTTT

clone_size: -
d_call: -
j_call: TRBJ1-2
v_call: TRBV10-3
cdr3_aa: CAISESSVHYGYTF
cdr3_nt: TGTGCCATCAGTGAGTCGTCCGTTCACTATGGCTACACCTTC

clone_size: -
d_call: TRBD1
j_call: TRBJ1-2
v_call: TRBV14
cdr3_aa: CASSAAGQGNGYTF
cdr3_nt: TGTGCCAGCAGCGCAGCTGGACAGGGCAACGGCTACACCTTC

clone_size: -
d_call: TRBD1
j_call: TRBJ1-2
v_call: TRBV11-2
cdr3_aa: CASSGQGNYGYTF
cdr3_nt: TGTGCCAGCAGCGGACAGGGGAACTATGGCTACACCTTC

clone_size: few
d_call: TRBD1
j_call: TRBJ1-3
v_call: TRBV24-1
cdr3_aa: CATTDRVFRSGNTIYF
cdr3_nt: TGTGCCACCACGGACAGGGTATTTCGCTCTGGAAACACCATATATTTT

clone_size: -
d_call: -
j_call: TRBJ2-7
v_call: TRBV18
cdr3_aa: CASSPVADPNYEQYF
cdr3_nt: TGTGCCAGCTCACCGGTTGCCGATCCTAACTACGAGCAGTACTTC

clone_size: few
d_call: -
j_call: TRBJ1-6
v_call: TRBV5-6
cdr3_aa: CASSLNGGGSPLHF
cdr3_nt: TGTGCCAGCAGCTTGAACGGGGGAGGGTCACCCCTCCACTTT

clone_size: -
d_call: TRBD2
j_call: TRBJ2-7
v_call: TRBV9
cdr3_aa: CASSVGTSGPYEQYF
cdr3_nt: TGTGCCAGCAGCGTAGGGACTAGCGGGCCCTACGAGCAGTACTTC

clone_size: -
d_call: -
j_call: TRBJ1-5
v_call: TRBV6-5
cdr3_aa: CASSHSGVYQPQHF
cdr3_nt: TGTGCCAGCAGCCATTCAGGGGTATATCAGCCCCAGCATTTT

clone_size: -
d_call: -
j_call: TRBJ2-2
v_call: TRBV6-5
cdr3_aa: CASDVQVSTGELFF
cdr3_nt: TGTGCCAGCGATGTACAGGTGTCCACCGGGGAGCTGTTTTTT

clone_size: -
d_call: -
j_call: TRBJ2-7
v_call: TRBV28
cdr3_aa: CASSSPGLSYEQYF
cdr3_nt: TGTGCCAGCAGTTCCCCAGGTCTCTCCTACGAGCAGTACTTC

clone_size: -
d_call: TRBD2
j_call: TRBJ2-4
v_call: TRBV7-2
cdr3_aa: CASSLVPGTSSKNIQYF
cdr3_nt: TGTGCCAGCAGCTTAGTTCCCGGGACTAGCAGTAAAAACATTCAGTACTTC

clone_size: -
d_call: TRBD1
j_call: TRBJ1-3
v_call: TRBV29-1
cdr3_aa: CSVDRTGNTIYF
cdr3_nt: TGCAGCGTGGACAGGACTGGAAACACCATATATTTT

clone_size: -
d_call: -
j_call: TRBJ1-5
v_call: TRBV23-1
cdr3_aa: CASSQSGRTQPQHF
cdr3_nt: TGCGCCAGCAGTCAATCCGGGAGGACTCAGCCCCAGCATTTT

clone_size: -
d_call: -
j_call: TRBJ2-7
v_call: TRBV19
cdr3_aa: CASSSGSYEQYF
cdr3_nt: TGTGCCAGTAGTAGCGGCTCCTACGAGCAGTACTTC